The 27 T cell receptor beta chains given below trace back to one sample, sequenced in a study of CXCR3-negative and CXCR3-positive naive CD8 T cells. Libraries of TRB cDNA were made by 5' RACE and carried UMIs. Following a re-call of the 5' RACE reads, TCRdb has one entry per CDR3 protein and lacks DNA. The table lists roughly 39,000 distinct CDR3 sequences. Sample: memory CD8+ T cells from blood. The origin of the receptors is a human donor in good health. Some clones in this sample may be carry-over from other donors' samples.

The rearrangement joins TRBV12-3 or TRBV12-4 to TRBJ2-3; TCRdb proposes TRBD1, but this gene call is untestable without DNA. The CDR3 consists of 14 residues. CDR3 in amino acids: CASRPPDSTDTQYF.

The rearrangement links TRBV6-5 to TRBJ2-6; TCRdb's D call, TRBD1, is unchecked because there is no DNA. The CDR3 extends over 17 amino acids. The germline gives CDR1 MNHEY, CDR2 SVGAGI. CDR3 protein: CASSSVPGSGGANVLTF.

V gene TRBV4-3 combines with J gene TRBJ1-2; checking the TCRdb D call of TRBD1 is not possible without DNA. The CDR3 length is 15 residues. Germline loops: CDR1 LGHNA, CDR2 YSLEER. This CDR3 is CASSQDVTADYGYTF.

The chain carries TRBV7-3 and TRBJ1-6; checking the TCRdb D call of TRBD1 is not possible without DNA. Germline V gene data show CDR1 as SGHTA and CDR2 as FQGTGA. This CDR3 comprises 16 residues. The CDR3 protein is CASSFLGQGHGSPLHF. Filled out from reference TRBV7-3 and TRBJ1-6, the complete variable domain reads GAGVSQTPSNKVTEKGKYVELRCDPISGHTALYWYRQSLGQGPEFLIYFQGTGAADDSGLPNDRFFAVRPEGSVSTLKIQRTERGDSAVYLCASSFLGQGHGSPLHFGNGTRLTVT.

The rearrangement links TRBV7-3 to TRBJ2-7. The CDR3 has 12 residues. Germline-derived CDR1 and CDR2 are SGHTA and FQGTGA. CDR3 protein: CASSPEAEEQYF.

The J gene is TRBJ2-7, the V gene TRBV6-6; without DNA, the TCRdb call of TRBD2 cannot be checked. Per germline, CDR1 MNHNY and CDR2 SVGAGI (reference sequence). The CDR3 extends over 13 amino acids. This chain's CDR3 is CASSSLAGYEQYF.

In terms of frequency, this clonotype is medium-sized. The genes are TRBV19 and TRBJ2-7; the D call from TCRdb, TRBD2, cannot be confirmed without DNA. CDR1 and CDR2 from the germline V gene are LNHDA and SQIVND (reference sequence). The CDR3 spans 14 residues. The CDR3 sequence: CASRVAGGSYEQYF.

Here the CDR3 reads CASSQESGDSAYEQYF. This sequence joins TRBV4-2 and TRBJ2-7; the TCRdb D gene call, TRBD1, has no DNA to confirm it. Germline V CDR1 and CDR2: LGHNA, YNFKEQ. The CDR3 runs to 16 residues.

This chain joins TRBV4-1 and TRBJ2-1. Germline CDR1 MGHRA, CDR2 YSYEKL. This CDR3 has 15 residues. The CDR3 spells CASSLQSSLYNEQFF.

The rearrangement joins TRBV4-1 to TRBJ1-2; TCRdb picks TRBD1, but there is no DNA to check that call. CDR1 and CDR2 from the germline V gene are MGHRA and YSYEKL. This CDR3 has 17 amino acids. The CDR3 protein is CASSQDSGARFNYGYTF.

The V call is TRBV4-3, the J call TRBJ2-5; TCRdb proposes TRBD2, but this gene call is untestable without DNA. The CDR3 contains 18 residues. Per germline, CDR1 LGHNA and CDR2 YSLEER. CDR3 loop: CASSQDYWRTGGPQTQYF.

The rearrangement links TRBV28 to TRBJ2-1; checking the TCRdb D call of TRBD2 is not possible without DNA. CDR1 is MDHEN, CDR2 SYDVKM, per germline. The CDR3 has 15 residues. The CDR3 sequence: CASRSMTSGYNEQFF.

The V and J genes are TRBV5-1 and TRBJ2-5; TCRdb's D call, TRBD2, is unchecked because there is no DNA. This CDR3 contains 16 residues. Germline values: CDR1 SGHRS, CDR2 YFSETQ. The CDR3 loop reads CASSLVFGLAGETQYF. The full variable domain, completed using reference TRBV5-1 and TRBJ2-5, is KAGVTQTPRYLIKTRGQQVTLSCSPISGHRSVSWYQQTPGQGLQFLFEYFSETQRNKGNFPGRFSGRQFSNSRSEMNVSTLELGDSALYLCASSLVFGLAGETQYFGPGTRLLVL.

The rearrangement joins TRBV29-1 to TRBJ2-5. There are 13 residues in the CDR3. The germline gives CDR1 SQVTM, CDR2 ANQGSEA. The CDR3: CSVMSPNQETQYF.

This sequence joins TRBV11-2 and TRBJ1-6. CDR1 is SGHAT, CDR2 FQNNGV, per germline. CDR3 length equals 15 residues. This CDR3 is CASSFGVWYNSPLHF.

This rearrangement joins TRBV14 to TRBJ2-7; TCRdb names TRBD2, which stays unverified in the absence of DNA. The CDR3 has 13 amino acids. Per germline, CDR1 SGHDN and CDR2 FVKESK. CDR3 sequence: CASSLTSGSSQYF.

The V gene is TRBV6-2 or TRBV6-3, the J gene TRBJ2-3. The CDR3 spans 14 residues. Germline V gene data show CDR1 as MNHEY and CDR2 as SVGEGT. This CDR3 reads CASSYSGSTDTQYF.

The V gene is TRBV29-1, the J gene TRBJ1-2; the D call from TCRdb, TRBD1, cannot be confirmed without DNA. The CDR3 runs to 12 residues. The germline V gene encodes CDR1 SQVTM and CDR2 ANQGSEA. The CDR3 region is CSVEGAGGGYTF.

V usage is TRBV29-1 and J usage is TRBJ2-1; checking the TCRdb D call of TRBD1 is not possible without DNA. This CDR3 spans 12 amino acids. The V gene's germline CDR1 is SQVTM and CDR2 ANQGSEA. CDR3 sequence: CSVVSGIDEQFF.

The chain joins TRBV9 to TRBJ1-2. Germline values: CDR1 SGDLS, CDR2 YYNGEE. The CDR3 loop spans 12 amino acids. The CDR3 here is CASSVANYGYTF. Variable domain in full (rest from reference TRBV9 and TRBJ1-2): DSGVTQTPKHLITATGQRVTLRCSPRSGDLSVYWYQQSLDQGLQFLIQYYNGEERAKGNILERFSAQQFPDLHSELNLSSLELGDSALYFCASSVANYGYTFGSGTRLTVV.

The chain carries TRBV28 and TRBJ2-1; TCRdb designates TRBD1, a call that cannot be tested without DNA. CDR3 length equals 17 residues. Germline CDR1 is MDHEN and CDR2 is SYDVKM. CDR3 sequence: CASSFTAGGGWSDEQFF.

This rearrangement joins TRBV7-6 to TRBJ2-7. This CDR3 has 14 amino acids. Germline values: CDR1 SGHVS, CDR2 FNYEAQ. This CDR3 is CASSLEAGSDEQYF.

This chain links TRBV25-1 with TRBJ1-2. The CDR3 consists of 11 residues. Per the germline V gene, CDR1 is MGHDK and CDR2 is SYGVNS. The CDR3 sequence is CASSSTYGYTF.

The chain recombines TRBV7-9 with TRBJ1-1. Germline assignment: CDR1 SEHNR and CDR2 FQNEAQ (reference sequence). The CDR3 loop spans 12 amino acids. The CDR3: CASRYGTTEAFF.

The chain's CDR3 is CASSLNPDSTSTNEKLFF. The V gene is TRBV7-6, the J gene TRBJ1-4; TCRdb's D call, TRBD1, is unchecked because there is no DNA. Looked up from germline, CDR1 is SGHVS and CDR2 is FNYEAQ. This CDR3 region has 18 residues.

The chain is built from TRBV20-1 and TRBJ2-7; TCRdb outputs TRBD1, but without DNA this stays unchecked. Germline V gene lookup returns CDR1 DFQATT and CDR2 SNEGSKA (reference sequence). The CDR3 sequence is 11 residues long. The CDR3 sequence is CSASRGHEQYF.

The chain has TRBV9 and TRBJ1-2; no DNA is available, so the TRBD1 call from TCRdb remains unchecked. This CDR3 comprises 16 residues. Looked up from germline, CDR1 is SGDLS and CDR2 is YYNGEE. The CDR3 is CASSVETGVPDYGYTF.